Listed below are T cell receptor beta chains from one sample, sequenced in a study of cytomegalovirus exposure and HLA in healthy donors. The table came from immunoSEQ multiplex PCR; TCRdb's copy has only in-frame clones and leaves some out. The sample carries about 160,000 clones, roughly 79% recorded once. The sequenced material came from PBMCs. The receptor set was obtained from a woman between 50 and 59 years old in good health and CMV-seropositive. Each CDR3 is given with its conserved first and last residue. Clone size is shown for a subset of rows, as once, few, many or a class of expanded clone.

size	V	CDR3
-	TRBV28	CASTSSGANGLTF
-	TRBV4-2	CASSQGASTLLGTEAFF
-	TRBV28	CASSLDRTGANTEAFF
-	TRBV18	CASSLWTSGPGDEQFF
-	TRBV9	CASSARGENTGELFF
few	TRBV7-2	CASSFSPDSNQPQHF
-	TRBV28	CASTAGGLGNTIYF
-	TRBV7-9	CASNSSSYEQYF
-	TRBV7-8	CASSIGVDQVGYTF
-	TRBV19	CASSGTAKINYGYTF
few	TRBV2	CASRDRGSTDTQYF
-	TRBV5-1	CASSAGTGESEQYF
-	TRBV28	CASTPGQLNTEAFF
few	TRBV6-1	CASSVQGYDIQYF
-	TRBV7-2	CASSLVAGDEQYF
-	TRBV19	CASTPRTGLEAFF
-	TRBV7-9	CASSFGVSSSYNSPLHF
once	TRBV7-3	CASSLEPTTAQYF
-	TRBV27	CASSLRGNEKLFF
once	TRBV6-6	CASSYPGQDQETQYF
few	TRBV5-1	CARLGRGSTDTQYF
-	TRBV28	CASSLSDRANYGYTF
-	TRBV9	CASSAGGWADTQYF
-	TRBV23-1	CAREDRASPRNFMYYGYTF
-	TRBV19	CASSPVDSPRGQPQHF
-	TRBV7-6	CASSLGAWRGYNEQFF
-	TRBV7-2	CASSALAGGANTGELFF